One TCR beta chain is described in this entry. This sample is drawn from a study of shared clonotypes between healthy human individuals. The method was immunoSEQ multiplex PCR; TCRdb's version includes in-frame clones alone and lacks a portion of them. The table includes some 2,400,000 clones, roughly 95% detected once. Losses at the gene ends were 4 bases for V and 7 bases for J; bases not matched to a gene: 10. The germline V gene encodes CDR1 SNHLY and CDR2 FYNNEI. The CDR3 is 16 residues long. Recent vaccinations or acute infections were absent in the healthy HIV-negative adult donors. The chain uses TRBV2 and TRBJ1-6, with TRBD1 matching 7 bases. Sequenced sample: naive CD4+ T cells sorted from blood. Subset noted: CD45RA+ positively selected. The receptor was isolated from a young man in good health. The DNA for the CDR3 is TGTGCCAGCAGTGCTCGTGACAGGGTTGCAAATTCACCCCTCCACTTT. It translates to CASSARDRVANSPLHF.